The entry below describes one T cell receptor beta chain. As yet, its antigen is unknown. V dropped 5 bases and J dropped 15 bases, with 14 bases sitting between them. The germline CDR1 and CDR2 sequences are MNHNS and SASEGT. The CDR3 loop spans 11 amino acids. The sample originates from a study of T cells in localized non-small cell lung cancer. Study observations and caveats: The appearance of a median roughly 58 of the top 100 tumor clones was seen in adjacent lung.

Produced via immunoSEQ multiplex PCR; TCRdb's table is partial and in-frame only. The sample lists around 40,000 clones, around 88% seen once, with around 6.4% in the top ten. This receptor was taken from a man aged 35 to 69 with stage I lung adenocarcinoma. The source was peripheral blood, collected before any cancer treatment. The V call is TRBV6-1, the J call TRBJ2-1; tentatively, D is TRBD2 (5 bases). As DNA, the CDR3 is TGTGCCAGCAGTTACCGGGGTCCTCTGTTCTTC. Translating gives CASSYRGPLFF.